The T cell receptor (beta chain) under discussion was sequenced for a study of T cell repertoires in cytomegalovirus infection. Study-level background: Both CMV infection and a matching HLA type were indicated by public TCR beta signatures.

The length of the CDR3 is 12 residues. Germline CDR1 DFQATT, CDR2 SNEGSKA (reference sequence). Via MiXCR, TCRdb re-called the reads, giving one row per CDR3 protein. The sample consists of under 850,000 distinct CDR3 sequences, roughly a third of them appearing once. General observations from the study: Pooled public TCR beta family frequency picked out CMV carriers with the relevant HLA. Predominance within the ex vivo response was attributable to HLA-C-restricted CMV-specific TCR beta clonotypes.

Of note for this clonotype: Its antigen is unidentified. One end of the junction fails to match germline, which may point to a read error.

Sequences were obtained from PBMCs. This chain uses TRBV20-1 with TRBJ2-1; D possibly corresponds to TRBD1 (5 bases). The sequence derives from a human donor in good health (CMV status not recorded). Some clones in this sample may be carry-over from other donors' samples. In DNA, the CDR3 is TGCAGTGGGGGTAGGGGCTACAATGAGAAGTTCTTC. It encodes CSGGRGYNEKFF.